The T cell receptor beta chain described here comes from a study of T cells in Graves' hyperthyroidism and ophthalmopathy. No progression to ophthalmopathy during 18 months of follow-up defined stable disease. What was amplified from RNA transcripts were TCR beta CDR3 regions. The TCR CDR3 was amplified in a first-round RT-PCR using the HTBI primer set. Each CDR3 protein is one row after TCRdb ran MiXCR on the multiplex PCR reads. The profile shows about 560,000 distinct CDR3 sequences, 15% to 20% of them singletons. This clonotype was seen ten or more times. Germline V lookup: CDR1 SGHNT, CDR2 YENEEA. The CDR3 runs 14 residues. V was shortened by 4 bases and J by 13 bases, with 17 bases between the two germline ends.

The clonotype originates from a woman aged 18-29 years with Graves' hyperthyroidism. The rearrangement links TRBV11-3 to TRBJ1-6; D is uncertain. Input material: blood. In nucleotides, the CDR3 is TGTGCCAGCAGCTCTCGTGGGGATAGTCCGCCCCTCCACTTT. Amino acid sequence: CASSSRGDSPPLHF.